This TCR beta chain was captured by sequencing in a study of T cells in Graves' hyperthyroidism and ophthalmopathy. Study as a whole: Peripheral blood was drawn at first diagnosis, prior to all treatment. General study results and limits: In blood, most of the thyroid clonotypes expanded above 0.001 were also present.

This clonotype was seen at least ten times. As yet, its antigen is unknown. RNA transcripts were the template for amplifying TCR beta CDR3 regions. The TCR CDR3 first-round RT-PCR relied on the HTBI primer set. TCRdb reprocessed the multiplex PCR reads via MiXCR and lists one record per CDR3 protein. The sample holds almost 350,000 distinct CDR3 sequences, 15% to 20% seen once. Looked up from germline, CDR1 is ENHRY and CDR2 is SYGVKD. The length of the CDR3 is 13 residues. Trimming cost V 3 bases and J 8 bases, with 13 bases left between them. This chain uses TRBV10-3 with TRBJ1-2; D not resolved. The receptor comes from a woman in her forties with Graves' ophthalmopathy. The sequenced sample consisted of blood. DNA for the CDR3: TGTGCCATCAGTGAAGTGGCCTCTAGGGGCTACACCTTC. Protein product: CAISEVASRGYTF.